This T cell receptor (beta chain) was documented in a study of T cell repertoires in cytomegalovirus infection. About the research overall: Public TCR beta signature analysis indicated the presence of both CMV infection and matching HLA type.

About this clonotype: Its specificity is not known.

TCRdb reprocessed the reads with MiXCR, giving one entry per CDR3 protein. Of 340,000 or so distinct CDR3 sequences in the sample, 20% to 25% were seen once. V was shortened by 0 bases and J by 1 base, with 21 bases between the two germline ends. CDR3 size: 19 residues. Germline V gives CDR1 LGHNA, CDR2 YNFKEQ. Overall study results and limits: Ex vivo responses were dominated by HLA-C-restricted CMV-specific TCR beta clonotypes.

This chain joins TRBV4-2 and TRBJ1-1; no clear D gene. Sequences were derived from cultured PBMCs, sampled from culture after CMV antigen stimulation. This receptor was identified in a human donor in good health (CMV status not recorded). Some clones in this sample may be carry-over from other donors' samples. CDR3 sequence reads: CASSQDEVPWGSANTEAFF. The CDR3 region has the DNA TGTGCCAGCAGCCAAGACGAGGTGCCATGGGGATCGGCGAACACTGAAGCTTTCTTT.